This entry lists 11 T cell receptor beta chains sequenced from one sample in a study of T cells after yellow fever vaccination (dated by TCRdb to about 2019). The meaning of the sample's treatment or condition label: live attenuated yellow fever vaccine strain. Library preparation used 5' RACE. Sequencing was carried out with an Illumina HiSeq 2500. The public reads were reanalyzed by TCRdb: fastp trimming at Q25, MiXCR alignment, in-frame beta chains only. CDR3 protein duplicates are merged, each entry listing the most common genes and DNA. The sample table shows around 610,000 distinct CDR3 sequences, and about 13% are seen once. The ten most abundant clones make up around an eighth of the sample. The sequenced sample was PBMCs, obtained on the day of the yellow fever booster vaccination. These receptors were collected from a man younger than 40 who received the YFV17D yellow fever vaccine.

This clonotype was picked up a small number of times. The chain joins TRBV19 to TRBJ2-3, with D possibly being TRBD1 (6 bases). V lost 5 bases and J lost 3, with 9 bases in between. The CDR3 runs to 13 residues. The germline V gene encodes CDR1 LNHDA and CDR2 SQIVND (reference sequence). This chain's CDR3 is CASSVQGTDTQYF. The CDR3 nucleotides read TGTGCCAGTAGTGTCCAGGGGACAGATACGCAGTATTTT.

The gene calls are TRBV7-3 and TRBJ2-7; 10 bases map to TRBD1. Germline V gene data show CDR1 as SGHTA and CDR2 as FQGTGA. The V and J ends lost 0 bases and 4 bases, in that order; junction bases with no gene match: 3. CDR3 length equals 15 residues. The CDR3 loop reads CASSLTTGGVYEQYF. CDR3 DNA sequence: TGTGCCAGCAGCTTAACGACAGGGGGCGTTTACGAGCAGTACTTC.

This clonotype was counted only a few times. The gene calls are TRBV11-3 and TRBJ2-3; 7 positions agree with TRBD2. Trimming removed 8 bases from V and 4 bases from J; junction bases left unmatched: 9. The CDR3 covers 14 residues. Per germline, CDR1 SGHNT and CDR2 YENEEA. The CDR3 loop reads CASGGAGPSDTQYF. Written as DNA, the CDR3 is TGTGCCAGCGGGGGAGCGGGACCATCAGATACGCAGTATTTT. Full variable domain (missing parts from reference TRBV11-3 and TRBJ2-3): EAGVVQSPRYKIIEKKQPVAFWCNPISGHNTLYWYLQNLGQGPELLIRYENEEAVDDSQLPKDRFSAERLKGVDSTLKIQPAELGDSAVYLCASGGAGPSDTQYFGPGTRLTVL.

The J gene is TRBJ1-4, the V gene TRBV7-2, with 10 bases matching TRBD1. Germline assignment: CDR1 SGHTA and CDR2 FQGNSA. This CDR3 is built from 15 residues. The junction had 7 bases not matched to a gene; V was cut back by 5 bases and J by 7 bases. CDR3 coding DNA: TGTGCCAGCAGCCTAACCGGGACAGGGGTTGAAAAACTGTTTTTT. Translated: CASSLTGTGVEKLFF.

The chain employs TRBV7-2 and TRBJ1-5; 8 bases agree with TRBD1. This CDR3 has 15 residues. V shed 0 bases, J shed 9 bases, and the junction held 7 bases outside the gene matches. Germline loops: CDR1 SGHTA, CDR2 FQGNSA. The CDR3 DNA reads as TGTGCCAGCAGCTTAGCGGACAGGGTGTATCGGCCCCAGCATTTT. Translating it yields CASSLADRVYRPQHF.

This chain uses TRBV27 with TRBJ1-5; D is ambiguous. Germline V CDR1 and CDR2: MNHEY, SMNVEV (reference sequence). V was shortened by 6 bases and J by 9 bases, with 18 bases between the two germline ends. The CDR3 totals 14 residues. This CDR3 is CASSLMRATTPQHF. As DNA, the CDR3 is TGTGCCAGCAGCCTTATGCGAGCTACCACGCCCCAGCATTTT.

This CDR3 is CSASQGRLLSPLHF. The DNA for the CDR3 is TGCAGTGCTAGTCAGGGGAGGCTTCTCTCACCCCTCCACTTT. The rearrangement uses TRBV20-1 and TRBJ1-6; a possible D gene is TRBD1 (6 bases). Germline V gene lookup returns CDR1 DFQATT and CDR2 SNEGSKA (reference sequence). The CDR3 consists of 14 residues. V dropped 3 bases and J dropped 10 bases, with 16 bases sitting between them.

The chain uses TRBV6-5 and TRBJ2-6; D unclear. Trimming removed 1 base from V and 0 bases from J, with 7 bases in between. Germline-derived CDR1 and CDR2 are MNHEY and SVGAGI. This CDR3 spans 16 amino acids. CDR3 nucleotides: TGTGCCAGCAGTTACTACCTAGGCTCTGGGGCCAACGTCCTGACTTTC. Amino acid sequence: CASSYYLGSGANVLTF.

This chain uses TRBV10-1 with TRBJ2-3; 11 bases are a match to TRBD1. CDR3 length: 15 residues. The junction had 4 bases not matched to a gene; V was cut back by 3 bases and J by 5 bases. CDR1 and CDR2 from the germline V gene are WNHNN and SYGVQD (reference sequence). As DNA, the CDR3 is TGCGCCAGCAGTGATTCCGGGACAGGGGGAGATACGCAGTATTTT. Its translation is CASSDSGTGGDTQYF.

This clonotype has a handful of counts. The genes are TRBV7-9 and TRBJ1-2; D not resolved. Trimming took off 4 bases at V and 1 base at J, with 16 bases between the two ends. The CDR3 covers 16 residues. CDR1 is SEHNR, CDR2 FQNEAQ, per germline (reference sequence). The CDR3 sequence: CASSSSTGMNNYGYTF. The CDR3 nucleotides are TGTGCCAGCAGCTCAAGCACGGGTATGAATAACTATGGCTACACCTTC.

This clonotype was picked up a small number of times. V usage is TRBV9 and J usage is TRBJ2-7; TRBD2 might be the D (7 bases). Germline assignment: CDR1 SGDLS and CDR2 YYNGEE. This CDR3 is built from 13 residues. V lost 4 bases to trimming and J lost 5 bases, with 13 bases between them. CDR3 sequence: CASSPGGPDEQYF. For the CDR3, the DNA is TGTGCCAGCAGCCCGGGGGGCCCTGACGAGCAGTACTTC.